The T cell receptor (beta chain) under discussion was sequenced for a study of T cells after yellow fever vaccination. Study-wide results and limits: Most clones from primary vaccination resurfaced after the booster (about 96% CD4, over 75% CD8).

V shed 6 bases, J shed 4 bases, and the junction held 6 bases outside the gene matches. This CDR3 has 14 residues. The study made its TCR cDNA through 5'RACE template switching. That step introduced a universal primer site along with UMIs. TCRdb reanalysed the 5' RACE reads using MiXCR and keeps one entry per CDR3 protein. Among tens of thousands of distinct CDR3 sequences listed, roughly 6.9% were seen once. This clonotype showed up many times. Antigen unknown. The genes are TRBV12-3 or TRBV12-4 and TRBJ1-5; 7 positions match TRBD1. The sequenced sample was CD8+ T cells sorted from PBMCs, obtained on the day of the first yellow fever vaccination. This clonotype was obtained from a man aged 18 to 30 who received the YFV17D yellow fever vaccine. The CDR3 reads CASRKGQSNQPQHF. The CDR3 DNA follows: TGTGCCAGCAGGAAGGGACAGTCTAATCAGCCCCAGCATTTT.